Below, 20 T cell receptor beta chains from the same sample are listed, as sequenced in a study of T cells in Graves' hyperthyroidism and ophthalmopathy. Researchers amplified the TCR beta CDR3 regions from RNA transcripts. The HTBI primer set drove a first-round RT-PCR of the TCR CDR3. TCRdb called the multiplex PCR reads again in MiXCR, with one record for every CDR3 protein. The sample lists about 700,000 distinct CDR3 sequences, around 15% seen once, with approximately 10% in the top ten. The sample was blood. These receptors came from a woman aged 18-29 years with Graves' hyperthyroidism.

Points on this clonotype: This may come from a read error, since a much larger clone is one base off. CDR3 sequence reads: CASRTSGDSNEQFF. As DNA, the CDR3 is TGTGCCAGCAGGACTAGCGGGGATTCCAATGAGCAGTTCTTC. This chain links TRBV7-3 with TRBJ2-1, with 11 bases lining up with TRBD2. Looked up from germline, CDR1 is SGHTA and CDR2 is FQGTGA. V trimming: 6 bases; J trimming: 6 bases; junction bases outside the gene matches: 4. The CDR3 is 14 amino acids.

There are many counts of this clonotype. In DNA form, the CDR3 reads TGTGCCAGCAGCGCGGGACTAGCGGGAGGCACCGGGGAGCTGTTTTTT. Its translation: CASSAGLAGGTGELFF. The chain joins TRBV7-2 to TRBJ2-2, with TRBD2 matching 15 bases. The germline V gene has CDR1 SGHTA and CDR2 FQGNSA. The CDR3 is 16 residues long. The J segment lost 4 bases and the V segment lost 5 bases, leaving 2 bases of the junction unmatched.

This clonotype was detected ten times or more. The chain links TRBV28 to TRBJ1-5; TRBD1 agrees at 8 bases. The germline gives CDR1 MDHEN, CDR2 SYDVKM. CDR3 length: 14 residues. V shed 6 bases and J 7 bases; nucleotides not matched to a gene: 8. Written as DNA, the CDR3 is TGTGCCAGCAGGTCGTGGACAGGGAGACAGCCCCAGCATTTT. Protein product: CASRSWTGRQPQHF.

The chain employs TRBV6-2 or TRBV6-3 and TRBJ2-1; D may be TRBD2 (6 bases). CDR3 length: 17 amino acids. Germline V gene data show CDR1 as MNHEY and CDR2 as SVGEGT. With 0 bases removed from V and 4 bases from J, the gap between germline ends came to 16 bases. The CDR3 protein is CASSYSGLAALYNEQFF. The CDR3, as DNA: TGTGCCAGCAGTTACTCGGGATTAGCGGCGCTTTACAATGAGCAGTTCTTC.

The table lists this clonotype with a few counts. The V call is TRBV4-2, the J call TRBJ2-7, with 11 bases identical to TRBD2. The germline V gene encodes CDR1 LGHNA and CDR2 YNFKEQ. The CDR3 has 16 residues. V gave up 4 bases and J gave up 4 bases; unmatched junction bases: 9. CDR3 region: CASSPPLAGGLYEQYF. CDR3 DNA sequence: TGTGCCAGCAGCCCCCCATTAGCGGGAGGGTTATACGAGCAGTACTTC.

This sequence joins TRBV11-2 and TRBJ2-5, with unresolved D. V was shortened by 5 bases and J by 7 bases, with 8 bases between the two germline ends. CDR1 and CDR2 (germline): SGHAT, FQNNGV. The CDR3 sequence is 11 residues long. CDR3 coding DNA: TGTGCCAGCAGCGTCCTCGGGACCCAGTACTTC. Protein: CASSVLGTQYF.

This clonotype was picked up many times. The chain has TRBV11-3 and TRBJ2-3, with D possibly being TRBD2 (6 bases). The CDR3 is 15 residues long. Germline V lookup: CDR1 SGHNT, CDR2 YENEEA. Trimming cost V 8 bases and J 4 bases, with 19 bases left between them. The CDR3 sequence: CASGNGGTMADTQYF. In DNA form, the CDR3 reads TGTGCCAGCGGTAATGGCGGGACCATGGCAGATACGCAGTATTTT.

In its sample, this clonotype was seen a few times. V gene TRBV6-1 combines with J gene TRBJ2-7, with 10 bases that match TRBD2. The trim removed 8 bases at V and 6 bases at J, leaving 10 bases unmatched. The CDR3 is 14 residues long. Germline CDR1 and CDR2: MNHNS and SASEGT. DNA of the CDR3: TGTGCCAGCCAGCGGGAGGGCCTAGGTATCGAGCAGTACTTC. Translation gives CASQREGLGIEQYF.

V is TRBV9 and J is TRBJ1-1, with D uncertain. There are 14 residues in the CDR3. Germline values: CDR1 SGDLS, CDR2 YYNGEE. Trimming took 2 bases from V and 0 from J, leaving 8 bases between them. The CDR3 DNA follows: TGTGCCAGCAGCGTTGCGTGGATGAACACTGAAGCTTTCTTT. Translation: CASSVAWMNTEAFF.

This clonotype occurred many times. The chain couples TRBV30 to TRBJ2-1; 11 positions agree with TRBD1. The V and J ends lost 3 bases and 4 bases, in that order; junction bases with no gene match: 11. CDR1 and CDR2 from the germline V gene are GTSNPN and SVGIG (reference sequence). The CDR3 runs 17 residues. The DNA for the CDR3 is TGTGCCTGGAGCGAAATCCTCCGGGACAGGGGGTACAATGAGCAGTTCTTC. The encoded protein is CAWSEILRDRGYNEQFF.

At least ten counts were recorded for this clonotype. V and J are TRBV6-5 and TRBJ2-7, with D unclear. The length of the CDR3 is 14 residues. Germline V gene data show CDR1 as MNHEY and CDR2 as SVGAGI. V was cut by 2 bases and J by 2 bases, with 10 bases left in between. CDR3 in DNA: TGTGCCAGCAGTTACGAGGCGTCGACCTACGAGCAGTACTTC. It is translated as CASSYEASTYEQYF.

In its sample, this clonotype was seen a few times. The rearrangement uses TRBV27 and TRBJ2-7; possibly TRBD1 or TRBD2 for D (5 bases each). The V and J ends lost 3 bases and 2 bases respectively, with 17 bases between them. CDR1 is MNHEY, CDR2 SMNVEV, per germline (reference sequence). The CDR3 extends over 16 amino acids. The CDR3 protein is CASSFYGGRATYEQYF. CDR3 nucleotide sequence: TGTGCCAGCAGTTTCTATGGGGGAAGGGCGACCTACGAGCAGTACTTC.

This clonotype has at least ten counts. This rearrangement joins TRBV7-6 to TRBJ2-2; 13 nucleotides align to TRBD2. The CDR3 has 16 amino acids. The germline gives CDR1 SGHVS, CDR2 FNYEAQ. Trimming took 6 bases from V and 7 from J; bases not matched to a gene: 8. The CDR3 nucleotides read TGTGCCAGCAGGAGGACTAGCGGGAGTAGAGACGGGGAGCTGTTTTTT. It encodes CASRRTSGSRDGELFF.

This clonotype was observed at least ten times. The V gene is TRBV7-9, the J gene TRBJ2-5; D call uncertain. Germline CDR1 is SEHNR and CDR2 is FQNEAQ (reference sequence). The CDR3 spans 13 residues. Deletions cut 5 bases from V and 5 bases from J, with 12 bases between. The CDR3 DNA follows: TGTGCCAGCAGCCGATTAAACTGGGAGACCCAGTACTTC. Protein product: CASSRLNWETQYF. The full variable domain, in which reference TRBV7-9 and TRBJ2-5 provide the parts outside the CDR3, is DTGVSQNPRHKITKRGQNVTFRCDPISEHNRLYWYRQTLGQGPEFLTYFQNEAQLEKSRLLSDRFSAERPKGSFSTLEIQRTEQGDSAMYLCASSRLNWETQYFGPGTRLLVL.

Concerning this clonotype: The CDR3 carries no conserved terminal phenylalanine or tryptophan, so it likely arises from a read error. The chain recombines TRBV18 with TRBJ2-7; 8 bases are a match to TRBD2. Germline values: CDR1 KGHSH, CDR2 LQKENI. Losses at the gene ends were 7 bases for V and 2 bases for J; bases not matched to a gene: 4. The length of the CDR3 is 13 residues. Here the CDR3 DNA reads TGTGCCAGCTTTCGGGAGGGCCCCTACGAGCAGTACCTC. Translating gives CASFREGPYEQYL.

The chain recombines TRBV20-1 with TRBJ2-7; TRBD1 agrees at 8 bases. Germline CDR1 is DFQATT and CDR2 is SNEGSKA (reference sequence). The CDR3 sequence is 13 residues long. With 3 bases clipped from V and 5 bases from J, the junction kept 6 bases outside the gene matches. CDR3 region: CSARTGVNDEQYF. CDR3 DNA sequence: TGCAGTGCTAGGACAGGGGTAAACGACGAGCAGTACTTC.

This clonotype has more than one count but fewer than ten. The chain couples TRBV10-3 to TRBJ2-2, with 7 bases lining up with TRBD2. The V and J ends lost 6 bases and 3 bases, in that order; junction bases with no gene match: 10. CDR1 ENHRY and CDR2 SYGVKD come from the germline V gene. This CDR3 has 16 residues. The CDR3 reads CAISKSGTFDTGELFF. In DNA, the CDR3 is TGTGCCATCAGCAAAAGCGGGACGTTCGACACCGGGGAGCTGTTTTTT.

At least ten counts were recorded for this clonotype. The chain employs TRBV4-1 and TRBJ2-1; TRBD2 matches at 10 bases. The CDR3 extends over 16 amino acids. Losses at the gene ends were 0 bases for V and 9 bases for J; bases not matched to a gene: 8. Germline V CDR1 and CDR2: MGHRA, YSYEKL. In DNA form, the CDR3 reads TGCGCCAGCAGCCAAGATCTCCCTAGCGGGAGTATTGAGCAGTTCTTC. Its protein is CASSQDLPSGSIEQFF.

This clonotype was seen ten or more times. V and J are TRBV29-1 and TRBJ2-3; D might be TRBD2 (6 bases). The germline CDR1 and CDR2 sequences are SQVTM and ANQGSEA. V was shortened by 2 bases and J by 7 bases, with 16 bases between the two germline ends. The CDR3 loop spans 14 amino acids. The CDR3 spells CSVEWGVTKNTQYF. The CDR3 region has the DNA TGCAGCGTTGAATGGGGGGTCACCAAAAATACGCAGTATTTT.

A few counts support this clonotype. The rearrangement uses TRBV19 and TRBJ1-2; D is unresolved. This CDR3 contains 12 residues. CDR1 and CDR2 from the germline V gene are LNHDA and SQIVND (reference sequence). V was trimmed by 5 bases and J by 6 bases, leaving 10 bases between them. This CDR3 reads CASSYGLDGYTF. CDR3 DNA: TGTGCCAGTAGTTACGGTCTGGATGGCTACACCTTC.